Below, 24 T cell receptor beta chains from the same sample are listed, as sequenced in a study of cytomegalovirus exposure and HLA in healthy donors. The PCR was carried out with 60 Vbeta primers and 13 Jbeta primers. Using immunoSEQ multiplex PCR, the repertoire was profiled, and TCRdb retains in-frame clones only, with some absent. The table has 150,000 to 200,000 clones, 81% seen once; the top ten hold around 3.9%. Sequenced: PBMCs. The receptors were gathered from a man between 45 and 60 years old in good health and CMV-seronegative.

This rearrangement joins TRBV5-1 to TRBJ1-4, with TRBD1 identical over 7 bases. Germline-derived CDR1 and CDR2 are SGHRS and YFSETQ. The ends lost 2 bases at V and 4 bases at J; junction bases unmatched: 5. This CDR3 is built from 15 residues. The CDR3 DNA is TGCGCCAGCAGCTTCCAGACAGGGCTTAATGAAAAACTGTTTTTT. Amino acids: CASSFQTGLNEKLFF.

In this sample, this clone turned up once. The chain is built from TRBV27 and TRBJ2-7, with D uncertain. Trimming left V 3 bases short and J 1 base short, with 7 bases between. This CDR3 region has 13 residues. Germline V gene sequence: CDR1 MNHEY, CDR2 SMNVEV (reference sequence). CDR3 DNA: TGTGCCAGCAGTTTCCAGAATTCCTACGAGCAGTACTTC. This encodes CASSFQNSYEQYF.

The gene calls are TRBV4-1 and TRBJ1-3; D unclear. Germline CDR1 reads MGHRA; CDR2 reads YSYEKL. This CDR3 has 17 residues. Trimming left V 4 bases short and J 4 bases short, with 20 bases between. CDR3 loop: CASSLRFGENGGNTIYF. CDR3 DNA: TGCGCCAGCAGCCTCAGGTTCGGGGAGAACGGGGGAAACACCATATATTTT.

The chain combines TRBV4-3 with TRBJ1-1; D remains ambiguous. CDR1 is LGHNA and CDR2 is YSLEER in the germline V gene. This CDR3 is 15 amino acids long. Trimming removed 0 bases at V and 4 bases at J, with 12 bases between. CDR3 region: CASSQEEGVGTEAFF. The DNA of the CDR3 is TGCGCCAGCAGCCAAGAGGAGGGAGTGGGCACTGAAGCTTTCTTT.

The chain recombines TRBV19 with TRBJ1-2; D unclear. The CDR3 runs 15 residues. Per germline, CDR1 LNHDA and CDR2 SQIVND (reference sequence). Between the trimmed V and J ends, which lost 3 bases and 3 bases, there was a span of 14 bases. CDR3: CASSIGRMVDYGYTF. CDR3 DNA sequence: TGTGCCAGTAGTATCGGGAGGATGGTTGACTATGGCTACACCTTC.

As to this clone: The junction departs from the called germline gene at one end, perhaps through a read error. The chain links TRBV7-9 to TRBJ1-5; 7 bases are a match to TRBD1. The length of the CDR3 is 14 residues. Germline CDR1 reads SEHNR; CDR2 reads FQNEAQ (reference sequence). This CDR3 is CSSSITGVTQPQHF. In DNA form, the CDR3 reads TGTTCCAGCAGCATAACAGGGGTTACTCAGCCCCAGCATTTT.

The J gene is TRBJ2-7, the V gene TRBV27, with D tentatively TRBD2 (5 bases). Trimming cost V 3 bases and J 7 bases, with 19 bases left between them. Germline loops: CDR1 MNHEY, CDR2 SMNVEV (reference sequence). The CDR3 is made up of 15 amino acids. CDR3 sequence reads: CASSLTSGGLGEQYF. The CDR3 DNA reads as TGTGCCAGCAGTTTGACCTCAGGTGGACTCGGTGAGCAGTACTTC.

The genes are TRBV6-5 and TRBJ2-7, with D possibly TRBD2 on 6 matching bases. The CDR3 is 13 residues long. Germline CDR1 MNHEY, CDR2 SVGAGI. V lost 10 bases, J lost 6 bases, and 19 bases lay in between. CDR3 loop: CATGRVAVGEQYF. The CDR3 nucleotides read TGTGCCACGGGGAGAGTAGCGGTAGGCGAGCAGTACTTC.

The chain combines TRBV5-1 with TRBJ2-5; D possibly corresponds to TRBD2 (5 bases). The better agreement between TRBJ2-7 and the DNA end casts doubt on the J call. CDR3 length: 15 amino acids. Germline V lookup: CDR1 SGHRS, CDR2 YFSETQ. For the CDR3, the DNA is TGCGCCAGCAGCTTGACCGGGATCCTCACCTACGAGCAGTACTTC. Amino acid sequence: CASSLTGILTYEQYF.

This sequence joins TRBV29-1 and TRBJ2-1; 7 nucleotides align to TRBD2. This CDR3 is 15 amino acids long. Trimming removed 3 bases from V and 5 bases from J; junction bases left unmatched: 10. The germline gives CDR1 SQVTM, CDR2 ANQGSEA. The CDR3 here is CSVEFRGGGNNEQFF. The CDR3 nucleotides are TGCAGCGTTGAGTTCCGTGGGGGGGGGAACAATGAGCAGTTCTTC.

The chain has TRBV27 and TRBJ2-2; 10 bases map to TRBD1. V gave up 4 bases and J gave up 7 bases; unmatched junction bases: 12. Germline CDR1 and CDR2: MNHEY and SMNVEV (reference sequence). The CDR3 has 17 amino acids. CDR3 sequence reads: CASSSSGTGAPVGELFF. CDR3 DNA sequence: TGTGCCAGCAGTTCGTCCGGGACAGGGGCCCCAGTCGGGGAGCTGTTTTTT.

V usage is TRBV19 and J usage is TRBJ1-5; tentative D call: TRBD1 (5 bases). The CDR3 runs to 14 residues. Germline assignment: CDR1 LNHDA and CDR2 SQIVND (reference sequence). Trimming removed 5 bases from V and 3 bases from J, with 11 bases in between. This CDR3 reads CASSQGFANQPQHF. CDR3 DNA sequence: TGTGCCAGTAGTCAGGGATTTGCCAATCAGCCCCAGCATTTT.

The chain has TRBV5-4 and TRBJ2-1; 15 bases agree with TRBD2. The V gene end was trimmed by 3 bases and the J gene end by 7 bases; junction bases not matched to a gene: 5. Germline values: CDR1 SGHNT, CDR2 YYREEE (reference sequence). The CDR3 has 16 residues. The CDR3 is CASSSGTSGGRNEQFF. CDR3 nucleotides: TGTGCCAGCAGCTCGGGGACTAGCGGGGGGAGGAATGAGCAGTTCTTC.

The chain uses TRBV4-3 and TRBJ1-5; D unclear. V lost 0 bases to trimming and J lost 7 bases, with 13 bases between them. The germline CDR1 and CDR2 sequences are LGHNA and YSLEER. CDR3 length: 15 residues. CDR3 DNA: TGCGCCAGCAGCCAAGATAGGGAGCCTTGGCAGCCCCAGCATTTT. The encoded protein is CASSQDREPWQPQHF.

V gene TRBV20-1 combines with J gene TRBJ2-2; unclear D gene. The CDR3 spans 11 residues. The germline V and J ends were trimmed by 6 bases and 4 bases, with 6 bases remaining between them. The germline CDR1 and CDR2 sequences are DFQATT and SNEGSKA (reference sequence). The CDR3 spells CSAIFTGELFF. CDR3 coding DNA: TGCAGTGCAATCTTCACCGGGGAGCTGTTTTTT.

This clone occurred a few times. The V call is TRBV5-6, the J call TRBJ2-5, with 8 bases identical to TRBD2. Germline V gene data show CDR1 as SGHDT and CDR2 as YYEEEE. V lost 2 bases and J lost 10; bases outside the gene matches: 10. The CDR3 spans 14 residues. CDR3 residues: CASSLGLARGVQYF. The CDR3 nucleotides are TGTGCCAGCAGCTTAGGACTAGCCCGGGGTGTCCAGTACTTC.

The chain combines TRBV30 with TRBJ2-5, with 10 nucleotides matching TRBD2. Germline trimming cut 4 bases from V and 2 bases from J; bases unmatched to any gene: 4. CDR1 and CDR2 (germline): GTSNPN, SVGIG (reference sequence). The CDR3 runs to 14 residues. DNA of the CDR3: TGTGCCTGGACCAATAGCGGGGGGCAAGAGACCCAGTACTTC. This gives the protein CAWTNSGGQETQYF.

This clone was observed a few times. This chain joins TRBV18 and TRBJ1-2, with a tentative D call TRBD1 (5 bases). V lost 6 bases and J 8 bases, leaving 13 bases between the germline ends. This CDR3 contains 12 residues. Germline V lookup: CDR1 KGHSH, CDR2 LQKENI. CDR3 protein: CASSTIQGGYTF. The CDR3 DNA follows: TGTGCCAGCTCTACCATTCAGGGCGGCTACACCTTC.

The rearrangement uses TRBV7-9 and TRBJ2-5; D remains unclear. CDR1 and CDR2 (germline): SEHNR, FQNEAQ (reference sequence). V was pared by 3 bases and J by 5 bases, with 4 bases between. The CDR3 spans 11 residues. This CDR3 reads CASSFGETQYF. For the CDR3, the DNA is TGTGCCAGCAGCTTCGGTGAGACCCAGTACTTC.

This chain joins TRBV10-3 and TRBJ1-3; 8 bases are shared with TRBD1. Germline V gene lookup returns CDR1 ENHRY and CDR2 SYGVKD. The V and J ends lost 8 bases and 3 bases, in that order; junction bases with no gene match: 9. The CDR3 has 15 amino acids. The CDR3: CAIGAGGAYGNTIYF. CDR3 in DNA: TGTGCCATCGGAGCAGGGGGCGCGTATGGAAACACCATATATTTT.

V is TRBV7-9 and J is TRBJ2-5; 8 bases line up with TRBD2. Germline CDR1 and CDR2: SEHNR and FQNEAQ (reference sequence). The trim removed 5 bases at V and 7 bases at J, leaving 12 bases unmatched. The CDR3 spans 15 residues. Written as DNA, the CDR3 is TGTGCCAGCAGCCTAATGCGGGGGGACTTTGGGACCCAGTACTTC. Protein: CASSLMRGDFGTQYF.

The V and J genes are TRBV7-6 and TRBJ1-1; TRBD1 matches 8 bases. V lost 2 bases and J lost 4; bases outside the gene matches: 6. This CDR3 spans 15 amino acids. The germline V gene has CDR1 SGHVS and CDR2 FNYEAQ. CDR3: CASSLRAGGGTEAFF. The DNA for the CDR3 is TGTGCCAGCAGCTTAAGGGCAGGGGGCGGCACTGAAGCTTTCTTT.

The V gene is TRBV6-5, the J gene TRBJ2-3; TRBD2 matches at 9 bases. The CDR3 length is 16 residues. Germline V gene data show CDR1 as MNHEY and CDR2 as SVGAGI. The V gene end was trimmed by 0 bases and the J gene end by 4 bases; junction bases not matched to a gene: 5. The CDR3 spells CASSYSGLAGSDTQYF. In DNA form, the CDR3 reads TGTGCCAGCAGTTACTCGGGTCTAGCGGGGTCAGATACGCAGTATTTT.

V is TRBV5-1 and J is TRBJ2-1; the match to TRBD2 covers 9 bases. The length of the CDR3 is 17 residues. V lost 3 bases, J lost 2 bases, and 9 bases stayed unmatched. Germline V lookup: CDR1 SGHRS, CDR2 YFSETQ. CDR3 nucleotide sequence: TGCGCCAGCAGCTGGGGCAGCGGGGGGTCAACCTACAATGAGCAGTTCTTC. Its protein product is CASSWGSGGSTYNEQFF.